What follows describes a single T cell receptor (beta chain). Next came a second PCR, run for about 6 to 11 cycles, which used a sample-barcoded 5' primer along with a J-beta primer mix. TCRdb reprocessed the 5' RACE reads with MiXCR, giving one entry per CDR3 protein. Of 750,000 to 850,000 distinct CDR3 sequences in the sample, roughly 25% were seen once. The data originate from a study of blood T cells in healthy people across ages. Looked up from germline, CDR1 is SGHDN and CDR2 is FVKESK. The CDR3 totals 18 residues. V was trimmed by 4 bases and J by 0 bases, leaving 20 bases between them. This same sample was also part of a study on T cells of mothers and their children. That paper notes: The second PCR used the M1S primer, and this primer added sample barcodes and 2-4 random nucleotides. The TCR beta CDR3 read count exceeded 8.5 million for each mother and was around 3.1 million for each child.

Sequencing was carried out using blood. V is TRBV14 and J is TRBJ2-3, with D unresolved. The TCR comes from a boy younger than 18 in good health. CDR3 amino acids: CASSRTAPLGPSTDTQYF. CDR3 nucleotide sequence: TGTGCCAGCAGCCGCACCGCCCCCCTCGGACCTAGCACAGATACGCAGTATTTT.